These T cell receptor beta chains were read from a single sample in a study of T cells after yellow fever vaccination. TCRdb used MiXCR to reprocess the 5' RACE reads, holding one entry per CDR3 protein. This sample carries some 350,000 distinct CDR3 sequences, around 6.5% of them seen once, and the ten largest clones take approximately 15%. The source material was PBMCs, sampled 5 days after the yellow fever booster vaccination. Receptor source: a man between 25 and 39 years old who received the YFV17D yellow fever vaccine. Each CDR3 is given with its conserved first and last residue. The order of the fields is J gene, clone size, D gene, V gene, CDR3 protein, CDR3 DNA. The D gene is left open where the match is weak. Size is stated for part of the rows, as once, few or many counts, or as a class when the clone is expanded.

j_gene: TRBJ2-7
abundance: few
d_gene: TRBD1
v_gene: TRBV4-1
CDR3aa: CASSQQTGALYEQYF
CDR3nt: TGCGCCAGCAGCCAGCAGACAGGGGCCCTCTACGAGCAGTACTTC

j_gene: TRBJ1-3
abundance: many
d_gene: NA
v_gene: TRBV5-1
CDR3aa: CASSSQEGSSGNTIYF
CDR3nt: TGCGCCAGCAGCTCCCAGGAGGGGTCGTCTGGAAACACCATATATTTT

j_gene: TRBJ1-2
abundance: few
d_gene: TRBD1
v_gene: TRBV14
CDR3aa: CASSQVVTGIGYTF
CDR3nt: TGTGCCAGCAGCCAAGTTGTGACAGGGATTGGCTACACCTTC

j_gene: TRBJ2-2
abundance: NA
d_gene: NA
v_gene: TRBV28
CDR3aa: CASTAVNTGELFF
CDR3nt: TGTGCCAGCACCGCGGTGAACACCGGGGAGCTGTTTTTT

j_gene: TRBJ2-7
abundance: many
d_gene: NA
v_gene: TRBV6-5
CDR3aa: CASSSGNSYEQYF
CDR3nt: TGTGCCAGCAGTTCGGGAAACTCCTACGAGCAGTACTTC

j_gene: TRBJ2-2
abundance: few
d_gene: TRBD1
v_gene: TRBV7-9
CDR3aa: CASSPRTGYTGELFF
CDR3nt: TGTGCCAGCAGTCCAAGGACAGGATACACCGGGGAGCTGTTTTTT

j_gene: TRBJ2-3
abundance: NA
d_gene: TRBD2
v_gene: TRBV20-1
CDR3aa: CSQTSGSGTDTQYF
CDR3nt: TGCAGTCAGACTAGCGGGAGCGGCACAGATACGCAGTATTTT

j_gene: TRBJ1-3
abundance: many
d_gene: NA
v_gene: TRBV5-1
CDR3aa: CASSQGRYSGNTIYF
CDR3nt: TGCGCCAGCAGCCAAGGACGGTACTCTGGAAACACCATATATTTT

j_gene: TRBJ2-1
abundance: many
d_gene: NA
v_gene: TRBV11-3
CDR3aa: CASSHRSYNEQFF
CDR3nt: TGTGCCAGCAGCCACCGCTCCTACAATGAGCAGTTCTTC

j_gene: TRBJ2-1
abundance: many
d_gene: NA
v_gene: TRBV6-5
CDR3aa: CASSTGAREFF
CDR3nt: TGTGCCAGCAGTACCGGAGCAAGGGAGTTCTTC

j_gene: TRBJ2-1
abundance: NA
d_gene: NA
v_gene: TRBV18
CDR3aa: CASSPSKGTVEQFF
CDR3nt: TGTGCCAGCTCACCTTCGAAGGGGACGGTTGAGCAGTTCTTC

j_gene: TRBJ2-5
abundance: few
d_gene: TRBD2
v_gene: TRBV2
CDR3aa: CASSPGTSGRVGEETQYF
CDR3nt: TGTGCCAGCAGCCCGGGTACTAGCGGGAGGGTAGGTGAGGAGACCCAGTACTTC

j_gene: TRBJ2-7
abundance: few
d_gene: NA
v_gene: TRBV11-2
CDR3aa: CASSLDLGTYEQYF
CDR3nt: TGTGCCAGCAGCTTAGATCTTGGCACCTACGAGCAGTACTTC